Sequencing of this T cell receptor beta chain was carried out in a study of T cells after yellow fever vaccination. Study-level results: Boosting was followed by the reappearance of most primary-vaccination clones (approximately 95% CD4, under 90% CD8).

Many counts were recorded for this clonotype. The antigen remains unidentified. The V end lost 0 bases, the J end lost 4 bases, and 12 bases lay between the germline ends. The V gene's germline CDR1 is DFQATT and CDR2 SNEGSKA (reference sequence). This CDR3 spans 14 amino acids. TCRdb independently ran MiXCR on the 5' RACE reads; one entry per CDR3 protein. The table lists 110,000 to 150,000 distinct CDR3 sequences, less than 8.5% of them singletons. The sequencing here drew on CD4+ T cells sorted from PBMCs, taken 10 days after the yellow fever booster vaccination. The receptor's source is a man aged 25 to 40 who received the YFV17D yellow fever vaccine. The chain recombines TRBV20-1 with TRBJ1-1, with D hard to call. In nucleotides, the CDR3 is TGCAGTGCTAGAGATGGATCGGTGCGCACTGAAGCTTTCTTT. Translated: CSARDGSVRTEAFF.